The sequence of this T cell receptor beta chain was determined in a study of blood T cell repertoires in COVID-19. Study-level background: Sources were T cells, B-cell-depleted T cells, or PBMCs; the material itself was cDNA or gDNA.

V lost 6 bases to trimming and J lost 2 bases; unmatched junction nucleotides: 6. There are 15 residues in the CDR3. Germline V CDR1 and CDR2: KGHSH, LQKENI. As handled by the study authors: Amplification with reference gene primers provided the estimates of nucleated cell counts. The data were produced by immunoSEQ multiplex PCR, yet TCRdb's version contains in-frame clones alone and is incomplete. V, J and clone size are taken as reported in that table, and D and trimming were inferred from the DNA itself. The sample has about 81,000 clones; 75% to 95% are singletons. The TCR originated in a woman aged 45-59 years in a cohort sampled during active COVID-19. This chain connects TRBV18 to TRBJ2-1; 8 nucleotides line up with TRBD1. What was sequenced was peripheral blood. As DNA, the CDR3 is TGTGCCAGCTCCCCCGGGACAGGCACCTACAATGAGCAGTTCTTC. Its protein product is CASSPGTGTYNEQFF.